This T cell receptor (beta chain) was observed in a study of T cell responses to AZD1222 COVID-19 vaccine. Study information: The study pooled second doses at about 4 or about 12 weeks.

The germline CDR1 and CDR2 sequences are SNHLY and FYNNEI. The CDR3 has 15 amino acids. With 4 bases clipped from V and 5 bases from J, the junction kept 8 bases outside the gene matches. The study's findings and limits: CD4 TCRs associated with vaccination spanned spike, dominating at 160-218 and 743-854. Females made up more of the donors, who were largely white British, and clonal diversity may have come out too low. No repertoire was sampled before or during the peak T cell response, only after it.

The table came from immunoSEQ multiplex PCR; TCRdb's copy has only in-frame clones and leaves some out. The repertoire includes approximately 150,000 clones, around nine tenths of them detected once, and about 4.6% sits in the top ten. As to this clone: What it recognizes is unknown.

The sample was peripheral blood, taken on day 0 of AZD1222 vaccination. V gene TRBV2 combines with J gene TRBJ2-1; 7 bases agree with TRBD2. This TCR was sampled from an adult in good health. CDR3 bases: TGTGCCAGCAGTGCCGCGGGAGAGAGGGACAATGAGCAGTTCTTC. Its translation is CASSAAGERDNEQFF.